A selection of T cell receptor beta chains follows, all from one sample in a study of blood T cell repertoires in COVID-19. The repertoire was sequenced with immunoSEQ multiplex PCR; TCRdb's copy has only in-frame clones and lacks some. The table shows 170,000 or so clones, with around 87% occurring only once. The sequenced sample was peripheral blood. These receptors were taken from a woman aged 18-30 years who had recovered from COVID-19. CDR3s include the opening cysteine and the closing phenylalanine or tryptophan. Fields, in order: D gene, V gene, clone size, J gene, CDR3 protein, CDR3 DNA. A D gene is named only where the DNA matches it firmly. Clone size appears in some rows only: once, few, many, or a class for an expanded clone.

d_call: -; v_call: TRBV19; clone_size: -; j_call: TRBJ1-2; cdr3_aa: CASSIWGEDYGYTF; cdr3_nt: TGTGCCAGTAGTATTTGGGGGGAAGACTATGGCTACACCTTC
d_call: TRBD2; v_call: TRBV4-1; clone_size: -; j_call: TRBJ2-3; cdr3_aa: CASSQERTSGTDTQYF; cdr3_nt: TGCGCCAGCAGCCAAGAAAGGACTAGCGGGACCGATACGCAGTATTTT
d_call: -; v_call: TRBV6-5; clone_size: -; j_call: TRBJ1-4; cdr3_aa: CASSSQGSREKLFF; cdr3_nt: TGTGCCAGCAGTTCCCAAGGGAGCCGTGAAAAACTGTTTTTT
d_call: TRBD2; v_call: TRBV12-3/TRBV12-4; clone_size: -; j_call: TRBJ2-1; cdr3_aa: CASSLMAGVRQFF; cdr3_nt: TGTGCCAGCAGTTTAATGGCGGGAGTGAGGCAGTTCTTC
d_call: TRBD1; v_call: TRBV24-1; clone_size: -; j_call: TRBJ2-1; cdr3_aa: CATSEGPGQGKHEQFF; cdr3_nt: TGTGCCACCAGTGAGGGGCCGGGACAGGGAAAACATGAGCAGTTCTTC
d_call: TRBD1; v_call: TRBV7-9; clone_size: -; j_call: TRBJ1-2; cdr3_aa: CASSPGGQQNYGYTF; cdr3_nt: TGTGCCAGCAGCCCCGGGGGACAGCAAAACTATGGCTACACCTTC
d_call: TRBD1; v_call: TRBV3-1/TRBV3-2; clone_size: -; j_call: TRBJ2-7; cdr3_aa: CASSRWKAGTGNYEQYF; cdr3_nt: TGTGCCAGCAGCCGATGGAAAGCCGGGACAGGAAACTACGAGCAGTACTTC
d_call: -; v_call: TRBV11-3; clone_size: -; j_call: TRBJ2-2; cdr3_aa: CASSLTAGAGELFF; cdr3_nt: TGTGCCAGCAGCTTGACAGCCGGCGCCGGGGAGCTGTTTTTT
d_call: -; v_call: TRBV19; clone_size: -; j_call: TRBJ2-2; cdr3_aa: CASSMGLPLNGELFF; cdr3_nt: TGTGCCAGTAGTATGGGACTGCCATTAAACGGGGAGCTGTTTTTT
d_call: -; v_call: TRBV9; clone_size: -; j_call: TRBJ1-3; cdr3_aa: CASSVKPLEDRPTGNTIYF; cdr3_nt: TGTGCCAGCAGCGTCAAACCGTTAGAGGACAGACCCACTGGAAACACCATATATTTT
d_call: -; v_call: TRBV5-1; clone_size: -; j_call: TRBJ1-1; cdr3_aa: CASSLWGGAENTEAFF; cdr3_nt: TGCGCCAGCAGCTTGTGGGGGGGCGCAGAGAACACTGAAGCTTTCTTT
d_call: -; v_call: TRBV3-1/TRBV3-2; clone_size: -; j_call: TRBJ1-3; cdr3_aa: CASSQATGSGNTIYF; cdr3_nt: TGTGCCAGCAGCCAAGCTACGGGCTCTGGAAACACCATATATTTT
d_call: -; v_call: TRBV21-1; clone_size: -; j_call: TRBJ2-2; cdr3_aa: CASSPIKSTGEHRGAVF; cdr3_nt: TGTGCCAGCAGCCCTATCAAGTCTACTGGGGAACACCGGGGAGCTGTTTTT
d_call: TRBD1; v_call: TRBV25-1; clone_size: few; j_call: TRBJ2-7; cdr3_aa: CASTTGTGGYEQYF; cdr3_nt: TGTGCCAGCACAACCGGGACAGGGGGCTACGAGCAGTACTTC
d_call: -; v_call: TRBV15; clone_size: -; j_call: TRBJ2-7; cdr3_aa: CATSRDPSSSYEQYF; cdr3_nt: TGTGCCACCAGCAGAGACCCTAGCAGCTCCTACGAGCAGTACTTC
d_call: -; v_call: TRBV27; clone_size: -; j_call: TRBJ2-1; cdr3_aa: CASSQVPITYNEQFF; cdr3_nt: TGTGCCAGCAGCCAGGTCCCAATTACCTACAATGAGCAGTTCTTC
d_call: -; v_call: TRBV11-2; clone_size: once; j_call: TRBJ2-5; cdr3_aa: CASSPRGLPKETQYF; cdr3_nt: TGTGCCAGCAGCCCCCGCGGCCTTCCGAAGGAGACCCAGTACTTC
d_call: -; v_call: TRBV6-5; clone_size: -; j_call: TRBJ2-1; cdr3_aa: CASSLDAHNEQFF; cdr3_nt: TGTGCCAGCAGTCTAGATGCCCACAATGAGCAGTTCTTC
d_call: TRBD1; v_call: TRBV24-1; clone_size: -; j_call: TRBJ2-1; cdr3_aa: CATRGGQGHNEQFF; cdr3_nt: TGTGCCACCCGAGGGGGACAGGGACACAATGAGCAGTTCTTC
d_call: TRBD1; v_call: TRBV24-1; clone_size: -; j_call: TRBJ2-3; cdr3_aa: CATSDLGTVSDTQYF; cdr3_nt: TGTGCCACCAGTGATTTGGGGACAGTCTCAGATACGCAGTATTTT
d_call: -; v_call: TRBV7-9; clone_size: -; j_call: TRBJ1-2; cdr3_aa: CATHTGGYTF; cdr3_nt: TGTGCCACCCATACGGGGGGCTACACCTTC
d_call: TRBD1; v_call: TRBV5-1; clone_size: -; j_call: TRBJ1-3; cdr3_aa: CASSYGQGAGNTIYF; cdr3_nt: TGCGCCAGCAGCTATGGACAGGGGGCCGGAAACACCATATATTTT
d_call: -; v_call: TRBV2; clone_size: -; j_call: TRBJ1-2; cdr3_aa: CASSDTDRGYTF; cdr3_nt: TGTGCCAGCAGTGACACCGACAGGGGCTACACCTTC
d_call: -; v_call: TRBV7-9; clone_size: -; j_call: TRBJ2-3; cdr3_aa: CASSSERKGADTQYF; cdr3_nt: TGTGCCAGCAGCTCGGAGCGAAAGGGGGCAGATACGCAGTATTTT
d_call: -; v_call: TRBV4-1; clone_size: -; j_call: TRBJ1-1; cdr3_aa: CASSPSRVGTEAFF; cdr3_nt: TGCGCCAGCAGCCCTTCCAGGGTTGGCACTGAAGCTTTCTTT
d_call: TRBD1; v_call: TRBV25-1; clone_size: -; j_call: TRBJ1-2; cdr3_aa: CASSESNDREGYTF; cdr3_nt: TGTGCCAGCAGTGAATCTAACGACAGGGAAGGCTACACCTTC
d_call: -; v_call: TRBV7-9; clone_size: -; j_call: TRBJ1-5; cdr3_aa: CASSLSRGNSNQPQHF; cdr3_nt: TGTGCCAGCAGCTTAAGCAGGGGCAATAGCAATCAGCCCCAGCATTTT
d_call: -; v_call: TRBV24-1; clone_size: many; j_call: TRBJ1-2; cdr3_aa: CATSELQGSYTF; cdr3_nt: TGTGCCACCAGTGAGTTACAGGGAAGCTACACCTTC
d_call: -; v_call: TRBV27; clone_size: few; j_call: TRBJ2-5; cdr3_aa: CASSLMYSLETQYF; cdr3_nt: TGTGCCAGCAGTTTAATGTACAGCCTAGAGACCCAGTACTTC
d_call: TRBD1; v_call: TRBV27; clone_size: -; j_call: TRBJ2-1; cdr3_aa: CASSDRQGRQLF; cdr3_nt: TGTGCCAGCAGTGATCGACAGGGCCGCCAGCTCTTC
d_call: TRBD2; v_call: TRBV7-3; clone_size: -; j_call: TRBJ2-3; cdr3_aa: CASSLTGGGTDTQYF; cdr3_nt: TGTGCCAGCAGCTTAACTGGGGGGGGCACAGATACGCAGTATTTT
d_call: TRBD2; v_call: TRBV27; clone_size: -; j_call: TRBJ2-3; cdr3_aa: CASSLGLAGGPIWDTQYF; cdr3_nt: TGTGCCAGCAGTTTAGGACTAGCGGGAGGGCCGATTTGGGATACGCAGTATTTT
d_call: TRBD1; v_call: TRBV18; clone_size: once; j_call: TRBJ1-2; cdr3_aa: CASSPGQGDFGYTF; cdr3_nt: TGTGCCAGCTCACCAGGACAGGGGGACTTCGGCTACACCTTC
d_call: -; v_call: TRBV2; clone_size: -; j_call: TRBJ2-7; cdr3_aa: CASSATATYEQYF; cdr3_nt: TGTGCCAGCAGTGCTACAGCAACCTACGAGCAGTACTTC
d_call: -; v_call: TRBV7-3; clone_size: -; j_call: TRBJ1-6; cdr3_aa: CASSLGEGASPLHF; cdr3_nt: TGTGCCAGCAGCTTAGGGGAAGGGGCCTCACCCCTCCACTTT
d_call: -; v_call: TRBV11-2; clone_size: -; j_call: TRBJ2-2; cdr3_aa: CASSSRARLDTGELFF; cdr3_nt: TGTGCCAGCAGCTCCCGTGCCAGACTAGACACCGGGGAGCTGTTTTTT
d_call: -; v_call: TRBV6-5; clone_size: -; j_call: TRBJ2-5; cdr3_aa: CASSGQMETQYF; cdr3_nt: TGTGCCAGCAGCGGACAGATGGAGACCCAGTACTTC
d_call: -; v_call: TRBV27; clone_size: -; j_call: TRBJ2-5; cdr3_aa: CASSLGGGETQYF; cdr3_nt: TGTGCCAGCAGTTTAGGTGGGGGGGAGACCCAGTACTTC
d_call: TRBD1; v_call: TRBV6-2/TRBV6-3; clone_size: -; j_call: TRBJ2-5; cdr3_aa: CASSPTGQGYETQYF; cdr3_nt: TGTGCCAGCAGTCCCACGGGACAGGGTTACGAGACCCAGTACTTC
d_call: TRBD1; v_call: TRBV29-1; clone_size: -; j_call: TRBJ1-2; cdr3_aa: CSVSGTGGDYGYTF; cdr3_nt: TGCAGCGTTTCCGGGACAGGGGGAGACTATGGCTACACCTTC
d_call: TRBD2; v_call: TRBV4-1; clone_size: -; j_call: TRBJ2-1; cdr3_aa: CASSQDLAGGLTEQFF; cdr3_nt: TGCGCCAGCAGCCAAGATCTGGCGGGAGGGCTTACTGAGCAGTTCTTC
d_call: -; v_call: TRBV6-2/TRBV6-3; clone_size: few; j_call: TRBJ1-1; cdr3_aa: CASSPSGEGAAEAFF; cdr3_nt: TGTGCCAGCAGTCCATCCGGAGAAGGGGCGGCTGAAGCTTTCTTT
d_call: -; v_call: TRBV6-5; clone_size: few; j_call: TRBJ2-1; cdr3_aa: CATEGHYNEQFF; cdr3_nt: TGTGCCACGGAGGGCCATTACAATGAGCAGTTCTTC
d_call: -; v_call: TRBV10-1; clone_size: -; j_call: TRBJ1-5; cdr3_aa: CARNKRQAHNSNQPQHF; cdr3_nt: TGCGCCAGGAACAAAAGACAGGCCCATAATAGCAATCAGCCCCAGCATTTT
d_call: -; v_call: TRBV25-1; clone_size: -; j_call: TRBJ1-2; cdr3_aa: CASSEFLIESGGYTF; cdr3_nt: TGTGCCAGCAGTGAATTTCTCATCGAGTCAGGGGGCTACACCTTC
d_call: -; v_call: TRBV4-3; clone_size: -; j_call: TRBJ2-3; cdr3_aa: CASSQDWGGAVTDTQYF; cdr3_nt: TGCGCCAGCAGCCAAGATTGGGGGGGGGCCGTTACAGATACGCAGTATTTT
d_call: -; v_call: TRBV6-5; clone_size: -; j_call: TRBJ2-3; cdr3_aa: CASSYGGGPADTQYF; cdr3_nt: TGTGCCAGCAGTTACGGGGGGGGGCCAGCAGATACGCAGTATTTT
d_call: TRBD1; v_call: TRBV5-1; clone_size: -; j_call: TRBJ2-1; cdr3_aa: CASSQDRATYNEQFF; cdr3_nt: TGCGCCAGCAGCCAGGACAGGGCCACCTACAATGAGCAGTTCTTC
d_call: TRBD1; v_call: TRBV5-4; clone_size: -; j_call: TRBJ2-2; cdr3_aa: CASSWTGGNTGELFF; cdr3_nt: TGTGCCAGCAGCTGGACAGGGGGCAACACCGGGGAGCTGTTTTTT
d_call: TRBD1; v_call: TRBV6-5; clone_size: -; j_call: TRBJ2-7; cdr3_aa: CASRSRRDRDYEQYF; cdr3_nt: TGTGCCAGCCGTTCACGGCGGGACAGGGACTACGAGCAGTACTTC
d_call: -; v_call: TRBV29-1; clone_size: -; j_call: TRBJ1-2; cdr3_aa: CSAGTGANYGYTF; cdr3_nt: TGCAGCGCCGGGACGGGAGCTAACTATGGCTACACCTTC
d_call: -; v_call: TRBV24-1; clone_size: -; j_call: TRBJ2-3; cdr3_aa: CATSDFGGPTDTQYF; cdr3_nt: TGTGCCACCAGTGATTTCGGGGGGCCCACAGATACGCAGTATTTT
d_call: -; v_call: TRBV5-4; clone_size: -; j_call: TRBJ1-1; cdr3_aa: CASSLWAGQEEAFF; cdr3_nt: TGTGCCAGCAGCTTGTGGGCAGGGCAAGAGGAAGCTTTCTTT